Listed here are 12 T cell receptor beta chains from one sample, sequenced in a study of blood T cell repertoires in COVID-19. Some clones are missing from TCRdb's copy, which holds only in-frame ones; the method was immunoSEQ multiplex PCR. The sample has about 43,000 clones, 82% seen once. The sequencing input was peripheral blood. The receptors were sampled from an older woman with acute or convalescent COVID-19.

This clone came up a few times. This chain uses TRBV27 with TRBJ1-1, with TRBD1 identical over 7 bases. J lost 1 base, V lost 6 bases, and 5 bases had no gene match. Germline CDR1 is MNHEY and CDR2 is SMNVEV (reference sequence). The CDR3 runs to 14 residues. The CDR3 reads CASRQGQKNTEAFF. CDR3 in DNA: TGTGCCAGCAGGCAGGGACAGAAGAACACTGAAGCTTTCTTT.

This clone has only one observation. The chain couples TRBV5-1 to TRBJ2-3; 9 bases line up with TRBD1. V was pared by 2 bases and J by 0 bases, with 4 bases of the junction left unmatched. This CDR3 has 16 residues. CDR1 SGHRS and CDR2 YFSETQ come from the germline V gene. Written as DNA, the CDR3 is TGCGCCAGCAGCTTAGGACAGGGGACGAGCACAGATACGCAGTATTTT. Protein product: CASSLGQGTSTDTQYF.

The chain couples TRBV2 to TRBJ2-3; a possible D gene is TRBD1 (6 bases). This CDR3 is 16 amino acids long. The V end was cut by 6 bases, the J end by 3 bases, with 19 bases between. Germline V gene sequence: CDR1 SNHLY, CDR2 FYNNEI. The chain's CDR3 is CASSTDRYLQTDTQYF. CDR3 nucleotides: TGTGCCAGCAGCACGGACAGATACCTACAGACAGATACGCAGTATTTT.

The chain is built from TRBV4-2 and TRBJ2-7; perhaps TRBD1 as D (6 bases). The germline V gene has CDR1 LGHNA and CDR2 YNFKEQ. V lost 4 bases and J 5 bases, leaving 18 bases between the germline ends. The CDR3 sequence is 15 residues long. The CDR3 protein is CASSREIRTENEQYF. The CDR3 DNA follows: TGTGCCAGCAGCCGCGAGATTAGGACAGAGAACGAGCAGTACTTC.

The chain links TRBV7-2 to TRBJ1-1; no clear D gene. CDR1 and CDR2 from the germline V gene are SGHTA and FQGNSA. Trimming took off 2 bases at V and 5 bases at J, with 12 bases between the two ends. The CDR3 is made up of 14 amino acids. For the CDR3, the DNA is TGTGCCAGCAGCTTAACTGTACCGCGGACTGAAGCTTTCTTT. Translated, it gives CASSLTVPRTEAFF.

The V call is TRBV19, the J call TRBJ1-1; D might be TRBD1 (6 bases). The V end was cut by 7 bases, the J end by 6 bases, with 18 bases between. CDR1 is LNHDA, CDR2 SQIVND, per germline (reference sequence). CDR3 length: 14 amino acids. CDR3 sequence reads: CASTTGRGLSEAFF. CDR3 bases: TGTGCCAGTACTACGGGCAGGGGATTATCTGAAGCTTTCTTT.

The chain carries TRBV11-2 and TRBJ1-1; 9 nucleotides align to TRBD1. The CDR3 is 14 amino acids. Germline V gene lookup returns CDR1 SGHAT and CDR2 FQNNGV. The V gene end was trimmed by 2 bases and the J gene end by 4 bases; junction bases not matched to a gene: 2. The CDR3 DNA reads TGTGCCAGCAGCTTAAAGGACAGGGGCACTGAAGCTTTCTTT. Translated, it gives CASSLKDRGTEAFF.

This clone was observed a few times. This chain uses TRBV7-8 with TRBJ1-2; 7 nucleotides align to TRBD1. The CDR3 is 18 amino acids. V shed 1 base and J 4 bases; nucleotides not matched to a gene: 15. Germline V gives CDR1 SGHVS, CDR2 FQNEAQ. CDR3 sequence reads: CASSLGVNSGTASYGYTF. In DNA, the CDR3 is TGTGCCAGCAGCTTAGGTGTAAATTCCGGGACAGCTTCCTATGGCTACACCTTC.

The chain joins TRBV9 to TRBJ2-3; the match to TRBD1 covers 10 bases. The CDR3 has 13 amino acids. Germline V gene lookup returns CDR1 SGDLS and CDR2 YYNGEE. V lost 2 bases and J lost 6; bases outside the gene matches: 0. CDR3 bases: TGTGCCAGCAGCGTGGGACAGGGGGATACGCAGTATTTT. Translated, it gives CASSVGQGDTQYF.

The V call is TRBV7-5, the J call TRBJ2-7; the D call in the table, TRBD2, was not verified against the DNA. TRBV7-5 is classified as a pseudogene. CDR3 length equals 14 residues. The CDR3 nucleotides are TGTGTCAGAAGCCTTGGCGGGACTCGGGACGAGCAGTACTTC. Protein product: CVRSLGGTRDEQYF.

The rearrangement uses TRBV7-9 and TRBJ1-4; D is undetermined. CDR3 size: 15 residues. Per germline, CDR1 SEHNR and CDR2 FQNEAQ (reference sequence). V was cut by 0 bases and J by 8 bases, with 13 bases left in between. The CDR3 loop reads CASSLARATGEKLFF. In DNA form, the CDR3 reads TGTGCCAGCAGCTTAGCGCGGGCAACGGGGGAAAAACTGTTTTTT.

The V gene is TRBV5-8, the J gene TRBJ1-6, with 8 bases identical to TRBD1. V shed 4 bases, J shed 9 bases, and the junction held 9 bases outside the gene matches. CDR3 length equals 15 residues. Per germline, CDR1 SGHTS and CDR2 YDEGEE. CDR3 residues: CASSVGAQGGSPLHF. CDR3 in DNA: TGTGCCAGCAGCGTGGGTGCACAGGGGGGTTCACCCCTCCACTTT.